These 5 T cell receptor beta chains originate from one sample sequenced in a study of shared clonotypes between healthy human individuals (TCRdb year 2020). The library was obtained by the immunoSEQ multiplex PCR assay. This is the immuneACCESS table as TCRdb keeps it, with only in-frame sequences that have V and J called. A part of the clones is gone; compared with another copy, unresolved V genes explain less than half, and the rest is unexplained. The sample contains a few million clones, over 90% of them found a single time. 0.35% to 0.5% of the sample rests with the top ten. Sequenced sample: naive CD4+ T cells from PBMCs. This sample's cell subset or site label indicates: CD45RA+ positively selected. The receptors were sampled from a man aged 18 to 35 in good health. Some clones in this sample may be carry-over from other donors' samples.

The V and J genes are TRBV15 and TRBJ2-1; weak D call: TRBD2 (5 bases). Germline values: CDR1 LNHNV, CDR2 YYDKDF (reference sequence). The V gene lost 1 base and the J gene lost 0 bases, with 16 bases spanning the gap. This CDR3 region has 18 residues. The CDR3 protein is CATSRGGLSGSSYNEQFF. CDR3 nucleotides: TGTGCCACCAGCAGAGGGGGTTTGTCGGGGAGCTCCTACAATGAGCAGTTCTTC.

This CDR3 is CASSSSGRPLNEQFF. The DNA for the CDR3 is TGTGCCAGCAGCTCTAGCGGGAGGCCCCTCAATGAGCAGTTCTTC. The chain recombines TRBV7-3 with TRBJ2-1; 11 nucleotides match TRBD2. The germline CDR1 and CDR2 sequences are SGHTA and FQGTGA. V shed 4 bases, J shed 6 bases, and the junction held 5 bases outside the gene matches. The CDR3 sequence is 15 residues long. Filled out from reference TRBV7-3 and TRBJ2-1, the complete variable domain reads GAGVSQTPSNKVTEKGKYVELRCDPISGHTALYWYRQSLGQGPEFLIYFQGTGAADDSGLPNDRFFAVRPEGSVSTLKIQRTERGDSAVYLCASSSSGRPLNEQFFGPGTRLTVL.

CDR3 nucleotide sequence: TGTGCCAGCAGCTCTGACTACGAGCAGTACTTC. Translated: CASSSDYEQYF. This chain joins TRBV7-2 and TRBJ2-7, with D unresolved. The CDR3 is 11 residues long. CDR1 and CDR2 from the germline V gene are SGHTA and FQGNSA. Trimming pared 4 bases from V and 3 bases from J, leaving 4 bases between. The complete variable domain, with remaining parts taken from reference TRBV7-2 and TRBJ2-7, reads GAGVSQSPSNKVTEKGKDVELRCDPISGHTALYWYRQSLGQGLEFLIYFQGNSAPDKSGLPSDRFSAERTGGSVSTLTIQRTQQEDSAVYLCASSSDYEQYFGPGTRLTVT.

This clone has only one observation. Other DNA sequences in the same sample also yield this CDR3. This chain connects TRBV7-8 to TRBJ1-1; 8 bases match TRBD1. CDR1 and CDR2 (germline): SGHVS, FQNEAQ. This CDR3 has 14 amino acids. After removal of 3 bases from V and 1 base from J, the junction contained 1 base not matched to a gene. In DNA form, the CDR3 reads TGTGCCAGCAGCTTGGGACAGGCGAACACTGAAGCTTTCTTT. As protein: CASSLGQANTEAFF. Complete variable domain (other parts from reference TRBV7-8 and TRBJ1-1): GAGVSQSPRYKVAKRGQDVALRCDPISGHVSLFWYQQALGQGPEFLTYFQNEAQLDKSGLPSDRFFAERPEGSVSTLKIQRTQQEDSAVYLCASSLGQANTEAFFGQGTRLTVV.

V and J are TRBV28 and TRBJ1-1; D gene unclear. V was clipped by 3 bases and J by 0 bases, with 14 bases between them. The germline V gene has CDR1 MDHEN and CDR2 SYDVKM. The CDR3 totals 16 residues. The CDR3 bases are TGTGCCAGCAGTTTGGCAGCCAACGCGCTGAACACTGAAGCTTTCTTT. Its translation is CASSLAANALNTEAFF.